This entry lists 10 T cell receptor beta chains sequenced from one sample in a study of OX40 agonist ivuxolimab in advanced cancers. TCRdb keeps only in-frame clones here, not all; method: immunoSEQ multiplex PCR. The sample has more than 50,000 clones; approximately 90% are singletons. The specimen was CD4+ or CD8+ T cells sorted from blood, collected in a trial of the OX40 agonist ivuxolimab. The receptors originated from an adult with an advanced solid tumor such as melanoma, head and neck, liver or kidney cancer.

The chain has TRBV11-2 and TRBJ1-1; D is ambiguous. Trimming took off 1 base at V and 1 base at J, with 4 bases between the two ends. The CDR3 covers 13 residues. CDR1 is SGHAT and CDR2 is FQNNGV in the germline V gene. Here the CDR3 DNA reads TGTGCCAGCAGCTTAGGGGGGAACACTGAAGCTTTCTTT. Translating gives CASSLGGNTEAFF.

This rearrangement joins TRBV9 to TRBJ1-3; D not resolved. V gave up 3 bases and J gave up 0 bases, with 10 bases separating them. Germline V lookup: CDR1 SGDLS, CDR2 YYNGEE. This CDR3 spans 15 amino acids. CDR3 coding DNA: TGTGCCAGCAGCGCCGCGGGAAGCTCTGGAAACACCATATATTTT. Translated: CASSAAGSSGNTIYF.

V gene TRBV7-3 combines with J gene TRBJ1-2; 8 bases fit TRBD1. The length of the CDR3 is 14 residues. Losses at the gene ends were 2 bases for V and 5 bases for J; bases not matched to a gene: 4. Germline V lookup: CDR1 SGHTA, CDR2 FQGTGA. DNA for the CDR3: TGTGCCAGCAGCTTACCTGGGACAGGTTATGGCTACACCTTC. It yields the protein CASSLPGTGYGYTF.

The chain carries TRBV28 and TRBJ1-1; a weak D match, TRBD1 (6 bases). This CDR3 spans 13 amino acids. Deletions cut 3 bases from V and 2 bases from J, with 7 bases between. The germline CDR1 and CDR2 sequences are MDHEN and SYDVKM. CDR3 nucleotide sequence: TGTGCCAGCAGTTTGGACAGAAACACTGAAGCTTTCTTT. Its protein product is CASSLDRNTEAFF.

J is TRBJ2-7 and V is TRBV7-2; D is possibly TRBD1 (6 bases). Trimming left V 2 bases short and J 6 bases short, with 11 bases between. This CDR3 is 13 amino acids long. Germline assignment: CDR1 SGHTA and CDR2 FQGNSA. This CDR3 reads CASSLPDSREQYF. CDR3 bases: TGTGCCAGCAGCTTACCGGACAGTCGCGAGCAGTACTTC.

CDR3 nucleotides: TGTGCCAGTAGTCGGGGACTAGCGGGAGACGAGCAGTACTTC. Its protein product is CASSRGLAGDEQYF. The chain uses TRBV19 and TRBJ2-7; 14 bases align to TRBD2. Germline-derived CDR1 and CDR2 are LNHDA and SQIVND (reference sequence). J lost 5 bases, V lost 5 bases, and 2 bases had no gene match. This CDR3 is built from 14 residues.

The chain recombines TRBV6-6 with TRBJ2-7; possible D gene TRBD2, 6 bases. Germline V gene sequence: CDR1 MNHNY, CDR2 SVGAGI (reference sequence). The CDR3 spans 13 residues. Trimming stripped 4 bases from V and 2 bases from J, with 9 bases between. As DNA, the CDR3 is TGTGCCAGCAGTTCCGGGGGAACCTACGAGCAGTACTTC. Protein product: CASSSGGTYEQYF.

The chain combines TRBV29-1 with TRBJ1-1, with D tentatively TRBD1 (5 bases). The CDR3 loop spans 13 amino acids. V was cut by 7 bases and J by 1 base, with 13 bases left in between. Germline CDR1 reads SQVTM; CDR2 reads ANQGSEA. CDR3 DNA: TGCAGCGCAAGCCCGGACACGAACACTGAAGCTTTCTTT. Residues: CSASPDTNTEAFF.

Only one count was recorded for this clone. The chain joins TRBV7-2 to TRBJ1-1; D is perhaps TRBD1 (5 bases). Germline-derived CDR1 and CDR2 are SGHTA and FQGNSA. The CDR3 is 13 residues long. V was trimmed by 5 bases and J by 8 bases, leaving 15 bases between them. The CDR3 spells CASSPRDSREAFF. CDR3 DNA: TGTGCCAGCAGCCCCCGGGACTCTAGGGAAGCTTTCTTT. Supplemented by reference TRBV7-2 and TRBJ1-1, the full variable domain reads GAGVSQSPSNKVTEKGKDVELRCDPISGHTALYWYRQSLGQGLEFLIYFQGNSAPDKSGLPSDRFSAERTGGSVSTLTIQRTQQEDSAVYLCASSPRDSREAFFGQGTRLTVV.

This rearrangement joins TRBV27 to TRBJ1-6; D possibly corresponds to TRBD1 (5 bases). V was pared by 2 bases and J by 10 bases, with 12 bases between. The CDR3 is made up of 14 amino acids. Germline CDR1 reads MNHEY; CDR2 reads SMNVEV (reference sequence). This CDR3 reads CASSLEGKGSPLHF. The CDR3 region has the DNA TGTGCCAGCAGTTTAGAGGGGAAGGGGTCACCCCTCCACTTT.